This T cell receptor beta chain was sequenced in a study of blood T cell repertoires in COVID-19. Study at large: In each case, the material was cDNA or gDNA derived from T cells, B-cell-depleted T cells, or PBMCs.

Germline assignment: CDR1 LNHDA and CDR2 SQIVND (reference sequence). V shed 5 bases and J shed 2 bases, with 21 bases lying between them. The CDR3 spans 17 residues. In the original analysis: Researchers report that nucleated cell counts were estimated from reference gene primer amplification. Clones were sequenced by immunoSEQ multiplex PCR, and TCRdb holds only the in-frame ones, with some missing. Clone size and V and J calls were adopted from that table, with D and trimming inferred from the DNA. The data contain tens of thousands of clones, more than 70% of them singletons. The specimen sequenced was peripheral blood. The source of this sequence is a man between 65 and 85 years old with acute or convalescent COVID-19. The chain employs TRBV19 and TRBJ1-2; D might be TRBD1 (5 bases). CDR3 sequence (DNA): TGTGCCAGTAGTTCCCCGGGGACTGCACCTCTCAACTATGGCTACACCTTC. Translating it yields CASSSPGTAPLNYGYTF.